The TCR beta chain under discussion was sequenced for a study of T cells in localized non-small cell lung cancer. Profiling relied on immunoSEQ multiplex PCR, and the TCRdb table lists in-frame clones only, not all of them. The data show roughly 61,000 clones, with roughly 79% seen just once and roughly 4.5% held by the top ten. Sequenced material: PBMCs, taken before any cancer treatment. The clonotype comes from a man between 40 and 69 years old with stage II lung adenocarcinoma.

In nucleotides, the CDR3 is TGTGCCAGCAGCGTAGGTCCGACAGGGAGGGGGGACACTGAAGCTTTCTTT. This codes for CASSVGPTGRGDTEAFF. V and J are TRBV9 and TRBJ1-1; 7 bases are shared with TRBD1. The germline gives CDR1 SGDLS, CDR2 YYNGEE. After removal of 0 bases from V and 3 bases from J, the junction contained 11 bases not matched to a gene. This CDR3 has 17 amino acids.